This T cell receptor (beta chain) was sequenced in a study of T-cell memory formation after mild COVID-19. Across the study: Among the donors, TCR clusters were largely specific to each donor.

Study-level points and caveats: Pre-infection memory already had some responding clones, implying cross-reactive memory joined. Mainly CM and EM harbored the contracting CD4+ clones; mainly EMRA harbored the CD8+ ones.

Via MiXCR, TCRdb re-called the 5' RACE reads, giving one row per CDR3 protein. The table has 300,000 to 400,000 distinct CDR3 sequences, approximately 12% seen once; the top ten hold 20% to 25%. This clonotype was seen only a few times. No antigen is known for it. The sample comprised PBMCs or a T cell subset sorted from them (not recorded which). This clonotype was sampled from a young man who had mild COVID-19 (a few samples of this study predate the infection). Cell type and time point are not known.

CDR3 amino acids: CASGPFVGYEQYF. For the CDR3, the DNA is TGTGCCAGTGGGCCCTTCGTAGGCTACGAGCAGTACTTC. This chain joins TRBV27 and TRBJ2-7; D ambiguous. Between the trimmed V and J ends, which lost 9 bases and 3 bases, there was a span of 15 bases. The CDR3 has 13 amino acids. Germline V gene sequence: CDR1 MNHEY, CDR2 SMNVEV (reference sequence).